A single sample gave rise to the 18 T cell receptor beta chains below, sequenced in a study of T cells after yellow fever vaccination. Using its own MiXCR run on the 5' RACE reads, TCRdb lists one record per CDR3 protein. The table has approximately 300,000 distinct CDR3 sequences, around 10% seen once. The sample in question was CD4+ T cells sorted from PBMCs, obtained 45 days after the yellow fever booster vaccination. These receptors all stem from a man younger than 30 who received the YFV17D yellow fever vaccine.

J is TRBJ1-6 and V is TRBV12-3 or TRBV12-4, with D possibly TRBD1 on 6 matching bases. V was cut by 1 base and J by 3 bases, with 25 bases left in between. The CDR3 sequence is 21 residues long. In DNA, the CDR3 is TGTGCCAGCAGTTTAGGTCCTTACAGGGTTATTCGTAGAGACTATAATTCACCCCTCCACTTT. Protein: CASSLGPYRVIRRDYNSPLHF.

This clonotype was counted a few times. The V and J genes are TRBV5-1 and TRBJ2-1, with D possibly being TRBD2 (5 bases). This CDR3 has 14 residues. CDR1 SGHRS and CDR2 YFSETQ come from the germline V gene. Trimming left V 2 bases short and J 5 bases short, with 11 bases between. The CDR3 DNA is TGCGCCAGCAGCTTACAGACTACTAACAATGAGCAGTTCTTC. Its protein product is CASSLQTTNNEQFF.

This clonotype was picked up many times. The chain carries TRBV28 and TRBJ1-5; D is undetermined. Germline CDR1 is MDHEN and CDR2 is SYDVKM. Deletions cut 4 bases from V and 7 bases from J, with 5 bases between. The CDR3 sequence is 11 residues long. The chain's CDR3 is CASSSLQPQHF. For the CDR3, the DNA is TGTGCCAGCAGTTCCCTACAGCCCCAGCATTTT.

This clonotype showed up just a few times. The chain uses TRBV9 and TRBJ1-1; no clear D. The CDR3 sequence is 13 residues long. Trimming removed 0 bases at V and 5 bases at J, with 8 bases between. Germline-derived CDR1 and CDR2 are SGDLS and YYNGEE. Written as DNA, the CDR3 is TGTGCCAGCAGCGTAGCGGGGTGGACTGAAGCTTTCTTT. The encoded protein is CASSVAGWTEAFF.

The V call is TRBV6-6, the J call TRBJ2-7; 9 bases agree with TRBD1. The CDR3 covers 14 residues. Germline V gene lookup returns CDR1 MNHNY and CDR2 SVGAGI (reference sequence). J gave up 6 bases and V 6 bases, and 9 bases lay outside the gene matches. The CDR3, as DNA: TGTGCCAGCAGCAACACCTACAGGGGGCTCGAGCAGTACGTC. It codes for CASSNTYRGLEQYV.

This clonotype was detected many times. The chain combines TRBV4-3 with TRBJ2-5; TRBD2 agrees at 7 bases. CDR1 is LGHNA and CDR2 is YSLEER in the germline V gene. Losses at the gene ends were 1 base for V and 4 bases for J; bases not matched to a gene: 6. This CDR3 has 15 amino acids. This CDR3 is CASSQVRGVRETQYF. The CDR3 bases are TGCGCCAGCAGCCAAGTCCGGGGGGTTCGAGAGACCCAGTACTTC.

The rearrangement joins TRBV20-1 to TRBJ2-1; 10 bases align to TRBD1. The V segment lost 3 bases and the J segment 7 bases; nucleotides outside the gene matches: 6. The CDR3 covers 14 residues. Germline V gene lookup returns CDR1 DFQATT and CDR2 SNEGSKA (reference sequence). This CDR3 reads CSASRDRGRNEQFF. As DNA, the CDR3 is TGCAGTGCTAGTAGGGACAGGGGTCGAAATGAGCAGTTCTTC.

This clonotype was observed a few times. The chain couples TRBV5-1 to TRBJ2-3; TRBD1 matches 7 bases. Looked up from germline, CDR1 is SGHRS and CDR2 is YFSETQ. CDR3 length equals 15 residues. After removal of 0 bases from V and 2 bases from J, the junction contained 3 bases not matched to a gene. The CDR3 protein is CASSLGQGDTDTQYF. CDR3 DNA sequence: TGCGCCAGCAGCTTGGGACAGGGTGACACAGATACGCAGTATTTT.

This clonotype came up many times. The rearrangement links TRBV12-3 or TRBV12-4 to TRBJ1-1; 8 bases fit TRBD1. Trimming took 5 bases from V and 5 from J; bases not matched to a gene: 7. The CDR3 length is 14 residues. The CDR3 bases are TGTGCCAGCAGTCCCGACAGGGGCGGAACTGAAGCTTTCTTT. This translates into CASSPDRGGTEAFF.

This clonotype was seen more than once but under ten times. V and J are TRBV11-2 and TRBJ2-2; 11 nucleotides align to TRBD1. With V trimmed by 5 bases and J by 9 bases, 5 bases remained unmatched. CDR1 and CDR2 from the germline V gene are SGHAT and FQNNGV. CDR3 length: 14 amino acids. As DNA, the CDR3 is TGTGCCAGCAGCCGGGACAGGGGGGGAAGGGAGCTGTTTTTT. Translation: CASSRDRGGRELFF.

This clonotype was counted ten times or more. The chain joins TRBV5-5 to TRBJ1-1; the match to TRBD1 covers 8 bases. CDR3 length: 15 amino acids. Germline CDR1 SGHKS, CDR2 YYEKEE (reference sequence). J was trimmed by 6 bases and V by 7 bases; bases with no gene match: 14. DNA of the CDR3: TGTGCCAGCGGTGGGCTAGACAGGGGCCGAGCTGAAGCTTTCTTT. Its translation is CASGGLDRGRAEAFF.

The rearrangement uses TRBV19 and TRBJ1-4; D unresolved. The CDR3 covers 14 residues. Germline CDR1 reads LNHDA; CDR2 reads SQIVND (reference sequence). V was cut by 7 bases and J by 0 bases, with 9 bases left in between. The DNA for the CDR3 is TGTGCCAGTAAGGCCTCCCCAACTAATGAAAAACTGTTTTTT. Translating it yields CASKASPTNEKLFF.

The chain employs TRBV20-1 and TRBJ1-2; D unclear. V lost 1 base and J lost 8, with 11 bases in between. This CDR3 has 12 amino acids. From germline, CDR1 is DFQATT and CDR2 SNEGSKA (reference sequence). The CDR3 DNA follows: TGCAGTGCTAGAGTTGATTGGACGGGCTACACCTTC. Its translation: CSARVDWTGYTF.

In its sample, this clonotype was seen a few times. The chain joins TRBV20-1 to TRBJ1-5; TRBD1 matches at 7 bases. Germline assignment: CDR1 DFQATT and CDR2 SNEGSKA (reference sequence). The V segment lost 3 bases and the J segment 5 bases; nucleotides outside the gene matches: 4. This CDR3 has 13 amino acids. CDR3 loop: CSASRDSDQPQHF. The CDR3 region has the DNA TGCAGTGCTAGCCGGGACAGCGATCAGCCCCAGCATTTT.

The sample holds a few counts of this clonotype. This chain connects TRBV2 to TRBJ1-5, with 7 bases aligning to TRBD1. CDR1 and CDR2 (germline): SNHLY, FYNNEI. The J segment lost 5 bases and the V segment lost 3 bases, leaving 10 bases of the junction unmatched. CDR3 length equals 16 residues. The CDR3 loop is CASSEITGVGYQPQHF. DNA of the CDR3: TGTGCCAGCAGTGAGATTACAGGGGTCGGGTATCAGCCCCAGCATTTT.

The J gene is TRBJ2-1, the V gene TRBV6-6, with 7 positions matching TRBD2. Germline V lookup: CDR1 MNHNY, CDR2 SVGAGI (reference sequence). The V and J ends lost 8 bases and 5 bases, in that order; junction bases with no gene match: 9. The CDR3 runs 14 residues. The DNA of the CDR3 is TGTGCCAGCCTTTTTGAGGCGGGGGACAATGAGCAGTTCTTC. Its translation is CASLFEAGDNEQFF.

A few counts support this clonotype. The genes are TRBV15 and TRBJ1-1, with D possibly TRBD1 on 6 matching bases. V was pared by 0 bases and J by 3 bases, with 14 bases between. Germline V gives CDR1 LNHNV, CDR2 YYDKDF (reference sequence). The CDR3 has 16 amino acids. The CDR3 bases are TGTGCCACCAGCAGAGATTTGGGGGCGAGGCACACTGAAGCTTTCTTT. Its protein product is CATSRDLGARHTEAFF.

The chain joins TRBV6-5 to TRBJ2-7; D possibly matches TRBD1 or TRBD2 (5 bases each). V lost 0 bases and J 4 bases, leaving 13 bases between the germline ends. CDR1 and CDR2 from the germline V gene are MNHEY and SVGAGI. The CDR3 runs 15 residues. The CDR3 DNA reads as TGTGCCAGCAGTTACTCGGGGGTCCCCATATACGAGCAGTACTTC. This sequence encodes CASSYSGVPIYEQYF.